Presented here are 16 T cell receptor beta chains from one specimen sequenced in a study of Graves' ophthalmopathy and Graves' hyperthyroidism. Amplification of TCR beta CDR3 regions used RNA transcripts. First-round RT-PCR employed HTBI primers, with a second-round multiplex PCR after it. TCRdb recomputed calls from the multiplex PCR reads with MiXCR, one row per CDR3 protein. The sample carries tens of thousands of distinct CDR3 sequences, 45% to 60% recorded once. Sequencing input: peripheral blood. Receptors originate from an adult man with Graves' ophthalmopathy.

The CDR3 DNA is TGTGCCAGCAGCTCTTTTGTCGGCGGGACAGATAATTCACCCCTCCACTTT. Protein sequence: CASSSFVGGTDNSPLHF. This sequence joins TRBV7-9 and TRBJ1-6, with 7 bases matching TRBD1. V lost 4 bases and J lost 5; bases outside the gene matches: 11. There are 17 residues in the CDR3. CDR1 is SEHNR and CDR2 is FQNEAQ in the germline V gene (reference sequence).

The chain recombines TRBV7-6 with TRBJ2-3; D is perhaps TRBD1 (6 bases). V was cut by 6 bases and J by 5 bases, with 21 bases left in between. This CDR3 is 16 amino acids long. The germline gives CDR1 SGHVS, CDR2 FNYEAQ. The CDR3 loop is CASSSSRGTFRDTQYF. The CDR3 DNA sequence: TGTGCCAGCAGTTCATCAAGGGGGACCTTCAGAGATACGCAGTATTTT. The variable domain in full, with the rest retrieved from reference TRBV7-6 and TRBJ2-3, is GAGVSQSPRYKVTKRGQDVALRCDPISGHVSLYWYRQALGQGPEFLTYFNYEAQQDKSGLPNDRFSAERPEGSISTLTIQRTEQRDSAMYRCASSSSRGTFRDTQYFGPGTRLTVL.

By sample fraction, this clonotype is medium-sized. The chain uses TRBV7-9 and TRBJ1-5, with TRBD1 matching over 7 bases. There are 14 residues in the CDR3. The germline CDR1 and CDR2 sequences are SEHNR and FQNEAQ (reference sequence). J gave up 7 bases and V 1 base, and 4 bases lay outside the gene matches. The CDR3 loop reads CASSLDRGGQPQHF. DNA for the CDR3: TGTGCCAGCAGCTTAGACAGGGGAGGGCAGCCCCAGCATTTT.

Concerning this clonotype: Mismatch with germline at one junction end may stem from a read error. The V and J genes are TRBV5-1 and TRBJ2-6; D call uncertain. The CDR3 extends over 15 amino acids. Germline V gene lookup returns CDR1 SGHRS and CDR2 YFSETQ. CDR3 region: CASSTGLSGVNVLTF. The CDR3 nucleotides read TGCGCCAGCAGCACCGGTCTCTCTGGGGTCAACGTCCTGACTTTC.

This clonotype was seen ten or more times. The CDR3 nucleotides are TGTGCCAGCAGTACCGGGGCCAAGACAGCGGGGGAGACCCAGTACTTC. This encodes CASSTGAKTAGETQYF. The rearrangement joins TRBV6-2 or TRBV6-3 to TRBJ2-5; 7 bases map to TRBD2. Trimming removed 5 bases from V and 5 bases from J; junction bases left unmatched: 14. This CDR3 is built from 16 residues. Germline V gene sequence: CDR1 MNHEY, CDR2 SVGEGT.

The rearrangement joins TRBV29-1 to TRBJ2-1; 10 nucleotides line up with TRBD1. This CDR3 spans 15 amino acids. Germline V gives CDR1 SQVTM, CDR2 ANQGSEA. Trimming removed 8 bases from V and 5 bases from J; junction bases left unmatched: 12. CDR3 sequence (DNA): TGCAGCCTAGCTGGTTCGGGACAGGGGAACAATGAGCAGTTCTTC. It translates to CSLAGSGQGNNEQFF.

Notes on this clonotype: One end of the junction fails to match germline, which may point to a read error. The rearrangement links TRBV6-6 to TRBJ2-1; D may be TRBD2 (7 bases). Looked up from germline, CDR1 is MNHNY and CDR2 is SVGAGI (reference sequence). This CDR3 comprises 13 residues. CDR3 coding DNA: TGTGCCATTGGCGGGGGCTCCTACAACGAGCAGTTCTTC. It translates to CAIGGGSYNEQFF.

This clonotype has a count of ten or more. The rearrangement uses TRBV4-3 and TRBJ2-5; possible D gene TRBD1, 5 bases. The germline V and J ends were trimmed by 4 bases and 5 bases, with 17 bases remaining between them. This CDR3 has 15 amino acids. Germline lookup yields CDR1 LGHNA and CDR2 YSLEER. The CDR3 DNA sequence: TGCGCCAGCAGCCTGGGCAGGGCGGTTGGGGAGACCCAGTACTTC. Amino acids: CASSLGRAVGETQYF.

This clonotype has a count of ten or more. With a much larger clone just one base away, this may be a read error. This likely comes from a read error, as the CDR3 has no conserved phenylalanine or tryptophan at its end. The gene calls are TRBV6-1 and TRBJ2-7; 10 nucleotides align to TRBD1. The V gene end was trimmed by 1 base and the J gene end by 0 bases; junction bases not matched to a gene: 0. This CDR3 has 15 amino acids. Germline loops: CDR1 MNHNS, CDR2 SASEGT. CDR3 sequence (DNA): TGTGCCAGCAGTGAAGGGACAGGGGGCTCCTACGAGCAGTACGCC. The encoded protein is CASSEGTGGSYEQYA.

The genes are TRBV29-1 and TRBJ2-3, with D perhaps TRBD1 (6 bases). CDR1 is SQVTM and CDR2 is ANQGSEA in the germline V gene. This CDR3 comprises 16 residues. V was cut by 0 bases and J by 4 bases, with 17 bases left in between. CDR3 sequence: CSVEDRTGRSPDTQYF. The DNA for the CDR3 is TGCAGCGTTGAAGATAGAACAGGGAGAAGTCCAGATACGCAGTATTTT.

This clonotype occurred many times. This chain uses TRBV30 with TRBJ2-5; tentatively, D is TRBD1 (5 bases). Germline V lookup: CDR1 GTSNPN, CDR2 SVGIG (reference sequence). CDR3 size: 14 residues. V gave up 8 bases and J gave up 5 bases, with 21 bases separating them. This chain's CDR3 is CATGPGQTKETQYF. The DNA for the CDR3 is TGTGCCACAGGTCCAGGGCAAACGAAGGAGACCCAGTACTTC. The variable domain in full, completed from reference TRBV30 and TRBJ2-5, reads SQTIHQWPATLVQPVGSPLSLECTVEGTSNPNLYWYRQAAGRGLQLLFYSVGIGQISSEVPQNLSASRPQDRQFILSSKKLLLSDSGFYLCATGPGQTKETQYFGPGTRLLVL.

The sample holds many counts of this clonotype. The gene calls are TRBV5-8 and TRBJ2-2, with 9 positions matching TRBD1. Germline CDR1 SGHTS, CDR2 YDEGEE. The CDR3 extends over 17 amino acids. The junction had 12 bases not matched to a gene; V was cut back by 3 bases and J by 6 bases. The CDR3 bases are TGTGCCAGCAGCTCTGCGGGACAGGGAGGTTACGCCGGGGAGCTGTTTTTT. Translation: CASSSAGQGGYAGELFF.

This clonotype was recorded many times. The CDR3 protein is CASSQDRGNTDTQYF. The CDR3 DNA reads TGCGCCAGCAGCCAAGATCGGGGCAACACAGATACGCAGTATTTT. The chain links TRBV4-1 to TRBJ2-3; D possibly matches TRBD1 or TRBD2 (5 bases each). V dropped 0 bases and J dropped 2 bases, with 9 bases sitting between them. Germline lookup yields CDR1 MGHRA and CDR2 YSYEKL. The CDR3 runs 15 residues.

The V gene is TRBV6-5, the J gene TRBJ2-3; D gene ambiguous. The CDR3 is 15 amino acids. Germline V lookup: CDR1 MNHEY, CDR2 SVGAGI. V lost 2 bases and J 2 bases, leaving 11 bases between the germline ends. The CDR3 spells CASSYRATDTDTQYF. As DNA, the CDR3 is TGTGCCAGCAGTTACAGGGCAACCGACACAGATACGCAGTATTTT.

This clonotype was counted ten times or more. J is TRBJ2-2 and V is TRBV7-2; D gene ambiguous. The V gene lost 2 bases and the J gene lost 5 bases, with 15 bases spanning the gap. This CDR3 is 16 amino acids long. Germline values: CDR1 SGHTA, CDR2 FQGNSA. The CDR3 bases are TGTGCCAGCAGCTTAAGGGCAGGAGCACGGACCGGGGAGCTGTTTTTT. Protein: CASSLRAGARTGELFF.

A word on this clonotype: An end of the junction differs from the germline gene, which may be a read error. The chain links TRBV7-2 to TRBJ1-5; a weak D match, TRBD1 (5 bases). Germline V gene data show CDR1 as SGHTA and CDR2 as FQGNSA. The CDR3 covers 14 residues. CDR3 residues: CANSLARQNQPQHF. As DNA, the CDR3 is TGTGCCAACAGCTTAGCGAGACAGAATCAGCCCCAGCATTTC. The full variable domain, rest sourced from reference TRBV7-2 and TRBJ1-5, is GAGVSQSPSNKVTEKGKDVELRCDPISGHTALYWYRQSLGQGLEFLIYFQGNSAPDKSGLPSDRFSAERTGGSVSTLTIQRTQQEDSAVYLCANSLARQNQPQHFGDGTRLSIL.